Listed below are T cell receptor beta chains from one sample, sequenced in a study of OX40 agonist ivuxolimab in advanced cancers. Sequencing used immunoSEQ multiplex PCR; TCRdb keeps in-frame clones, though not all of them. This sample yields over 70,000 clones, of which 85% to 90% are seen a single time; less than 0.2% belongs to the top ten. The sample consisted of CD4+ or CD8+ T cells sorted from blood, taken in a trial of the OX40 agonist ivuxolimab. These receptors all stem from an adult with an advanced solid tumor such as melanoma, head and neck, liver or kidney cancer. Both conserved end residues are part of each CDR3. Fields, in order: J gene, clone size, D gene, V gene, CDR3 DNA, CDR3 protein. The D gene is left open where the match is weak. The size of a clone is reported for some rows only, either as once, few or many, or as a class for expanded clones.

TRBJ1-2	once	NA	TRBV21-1	TGTGCCAGCACCCGGGACAGGGAAAGGATGAATGGCTACACCTTC	CASTRDRERMNGYTF
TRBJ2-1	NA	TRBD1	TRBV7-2	TGTGCCAGCAGCTTCCGGGACAGCTCCTACAATGAGCAGTTCTTC	CASSFRDSSYNEQFF
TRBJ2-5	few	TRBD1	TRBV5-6	TGTGCCAGCACCTTTTGGACAGGGCTGCAGACCCAGTACTTC	CASTFWTGLQTQYF
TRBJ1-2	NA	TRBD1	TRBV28	TGTGCCAGCAGTTTAAAGGTCGGGACAGGGTCTGGCTACACCTTC	CASSLKVGTGSGYTF
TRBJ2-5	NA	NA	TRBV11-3	TGTGCCAGCAGCATCTCCGGGTCAGGCGGGGAGACCCAGTACTTC	CASSISGSGGETQYF
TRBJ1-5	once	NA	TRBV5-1	TGCGCCAGCAGCTTGGGGCAGGGAGGTCAGCCCCAGCACTTT	CASSLGQGGQPQHF
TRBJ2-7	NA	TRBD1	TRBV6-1	TGTGCCACAATAAGGGGGACAGGGAGCTACGAGCAGTACTTC	CATIRGTGSYEQYF
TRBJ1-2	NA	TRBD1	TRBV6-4	TGTGCCAGCAGAGGGACAGGGGATGGACTATTTGGTGGCTACACCTTC	CASRGTGDGLFGGYTF
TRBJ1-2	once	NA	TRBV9	TGTGCCAGCAGCGCCGGGTCGACACCTCACTATGGCTACACCTTC	CASSAGSTPHYGYTF
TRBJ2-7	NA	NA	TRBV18	TGTGCCAGCTCACCGTCCGGGGATGAGCAGTACTTC	CASSPSGDEQYF
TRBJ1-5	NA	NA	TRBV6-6	TGTGCCAGCAGTGTACACGGGGGTCAGCCCCAGCATTTT	CASSVHGGQPQHF
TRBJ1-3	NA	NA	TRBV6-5	TGTGCCAGCAGTCCAGGGATATCTGGAAACACCATATATTTT	CASSPGISGNTIYF
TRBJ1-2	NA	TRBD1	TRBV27	TGTGCCAGCAGTCGCCGGGACAGGGACTTCTATGGCTACACCTTC	CASSRRDRDFYGYTF
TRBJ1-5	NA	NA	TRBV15	TGTGCCACCAGCAGAGATAACCTTAGCAATCAGCCCCAGCATTTT	CATSRDNLSNQPQHF
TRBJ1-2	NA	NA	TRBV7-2	TGTGCCAGCAGCCCCGCGTCCAGCTATGGCTACACCTTC	CASSPASSYGYTF
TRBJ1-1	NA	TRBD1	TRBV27	TGTGCCAGCAGACACAGGGGTAGGATCACTGAAGCTTTCTTT	CASRHRGRITEAFF
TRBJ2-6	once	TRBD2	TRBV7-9	TGTGCCAGCAGCCCCCTAGGCGGGGGTTCGTCTGGGGCCAACGTCCTGACTTTC	CASSPLGGGSSGANVLTF
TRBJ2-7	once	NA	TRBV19	TGTGCCAGTAGTCACTTGGTGTCGTTAGGTCGGGACGAGCAGTACTTC	CASSHLVSLGRDEQYF
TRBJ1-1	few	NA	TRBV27	TGTGCCAGCACCCCGACCGGATGGAACACTGAAGCTTTCTTT	CASTPTGWNTEAFF
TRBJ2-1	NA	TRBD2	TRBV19	TGTGCCAGTAGTATAGGCCCGACTAGCGGGGGTTACAATGAGCAGTTCTTC	CASSIGPTSGGYNEQFF
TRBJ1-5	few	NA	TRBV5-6	TGTGCCAGCAGCTTACTAGGGGTGAGCAATCAGCCCCAGCATTTT	CASSLLGVSNQPQHF
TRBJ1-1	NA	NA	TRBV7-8	TGTGCCAGCAGGCTGGGGGGGAACACTGAAGCTTTCTTT	CASRLGGNTEAFF
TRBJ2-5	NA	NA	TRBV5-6	TGTGCCAGCAGCTTCCGACCCCAAGAGACCCAGTACTTC	CASSFRPQETQYF
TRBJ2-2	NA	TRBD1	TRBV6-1	TGTGCCAGCAGTGGGCAGGGGGCGAGAACCGGGGAGCTGTTTTTT	CASSGQGARTGELFF
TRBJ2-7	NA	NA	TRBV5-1	TGCGCCAGCAGCTTCGACATTTTCTCCGAGCAGTACTTC	CASSFDIFSEQYF
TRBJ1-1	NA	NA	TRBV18	TGTGCCAGCTCAACGGCGGTGAACACTGAAGCTTTCTTT	CASSTAVNTEAFF
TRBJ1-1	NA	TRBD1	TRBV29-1	TGCAGCGTCCTTTTCCCCGGACAGGGGGCCCGAGCGTACACTGAAGCTTTCTTT	CSVLFPGQGARAYTEAFF
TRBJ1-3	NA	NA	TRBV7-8	TGTGCCAGCAGCTTAGCGGCGGCTGGAAACACCATATATTTT	CASSLAAAGNTIYF
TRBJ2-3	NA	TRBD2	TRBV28	TGTGCCAGCAGTTCCCCCGGGGGGGGCACAGATACGCAGTATTTT	CASSSPGGGTDTQYF
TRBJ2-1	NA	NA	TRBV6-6	TGTGCCAGCAGTTACGGCGGTGAGCAGTTCTTC	CASSYGGEQFF
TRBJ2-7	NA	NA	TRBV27	TGTGCCAGCAGTTCTTGGGGTCGAGGGGACTACGAGCAGTACTTC	CASSSWGRGDYEQYF